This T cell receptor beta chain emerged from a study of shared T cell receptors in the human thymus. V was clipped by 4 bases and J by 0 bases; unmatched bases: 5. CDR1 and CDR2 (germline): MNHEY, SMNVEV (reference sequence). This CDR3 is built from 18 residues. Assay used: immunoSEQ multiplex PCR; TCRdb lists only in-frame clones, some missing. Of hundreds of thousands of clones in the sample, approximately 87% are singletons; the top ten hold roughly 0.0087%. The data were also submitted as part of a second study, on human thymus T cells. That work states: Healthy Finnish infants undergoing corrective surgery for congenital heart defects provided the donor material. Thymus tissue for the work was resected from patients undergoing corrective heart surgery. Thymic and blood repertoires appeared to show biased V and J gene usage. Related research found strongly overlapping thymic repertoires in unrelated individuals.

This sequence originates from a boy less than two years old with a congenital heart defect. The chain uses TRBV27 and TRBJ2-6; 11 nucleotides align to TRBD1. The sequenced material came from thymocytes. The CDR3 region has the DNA TGTGCCAGCAGTTATGTCGGGACAGGGGGCTCTGGGGCCAACGTCCTGACTTTC. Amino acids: CASSYVGTGGSGANVLTF.